The 8 T cell receptor beta chains reported below all come from one sample, sequenced in a study of blood T cell repertoires in COVID-19. Here immunoSEQ multiplex PCR was the method, and the copy in TCRdb shows in-frame clones only, minus some. The table shows about 16,000 clones, with about 91% occurring only once. The sample was peripheral blood. Every receptor here comes from a human donor in a cohort sampled during active COVID-19.

The rearrangement uses TRBV7-9 and TRBJ1-2, with a possible D match to TRBD1 (5 bases). V lost 1 base to trimming and J lost 7 bases, with 7 bases between them. Germline lookup yields CDR1 SEHNR and CDR2 FQNEAQ (reference sequence). The CDR3 is made up of 12 amino acids. The CDR3 is CASSLGQGGYTF. The CDR3, as DNA: TGTGCCAGCAGCTTAGGGCAGGGTGGCTACACCTTC.

This clone was counted a single time. V gene TRBV3-1 (or the pseudogene TRBV3-2) combines with J gene TRBJ2-5, with 7 bases that match TRBD2. With the DNA end fitting TRBJ2-7 better, the J assignment may be wrong. The CDR3 totals 15 residues. Germline V lookup: CDR1 LGHDT, CDR2 YNNKEL (reference sequence). CDR3 in amino acids: CASSPEAGVAYEQYF. The CDR3 DNA is TGTGCCAGCAGCCCCGAGGCGGGGGTGGCCTACGAGCAGTACTTC.

The V call is TRBV7-2, the J call TRBJ2-3, with D perhaps matching TRBD1 (5 bases). V gave up 1 base and J gave up 2 bases, with 19 bases separating them. Per germline, CDR1 SGHTA and CDR2 FQGNSA. CDR3 length: 18 residues. The CDR3 is CASSLGGVIKFATDTQYF. For the CDR3, the DNA is TGTGCCAGCAGCTTAGGGGGCGTGATCAAATTTGCCACAGATACGCAGTATTTT.

This clone has just a few counts. The chain is built from TRBV6-5 and TRBJ1-5, with TRBD1 matching 7 bases. Looked up from germline, CDR1 is MNHEY and CDR2 is SVGAGI. V lost 8 bases to trimming and J lost 8 bases; unmatched junction nucleotides: 12. The CDR3 has 14 amino acids. CDR3 amino acids: CASCPGQLFKPQHF. The DNA of the CDR3 is TGTGCCAGCTGCCCGGGACAGTTGTTTAAGCCCCAGCATTTT.

The rearrangement joins TRBV5-1 to TRBJ1-2; D is perhaps TRBD1 (6 bases). V was shortened by 0 bases and J by 8 bases, with 8 bases between the two germline ends. This CDR3 is 12 amino acids long. The V gene's germline CDR1 is SGHRS and CDR2 YFSETQ. The chain's CDR3 is CASSLGQEGYTF. The CDR3 DNA follows: TGCGCCAGCAGCTTGGGACAGGAAGGCTACACCTTC.

J is TRBJ1-2 and V is TRBV7-2; D is unclear. Germline V lookup: CDR1 SGHTA, CDR2 FQGNSA. The V end was cut by 2 bases, the J end by 1 base, with 11 bases between. This CDR3 contains 15 residues. The CDR3 sequence is CASSLSGVSNYGYTF. The CDR3 DNA is TGTGCCAGCAGCTTAAGCGGGGTCAGTAACTATGGCTACACCTTC.

The chain links TRBV6-5 to TRBJ2-1; D ambiguous. The germline V and J ends were trimmed by 5 bases and 2 bases, with 7 bases remaining between them. This CDR3 spans 13 amino acids. Germline lookup yields CDR1 MNHEY and CDR2 SVGAGI. The CDR3 protein is CASSPRAYNEQFF. The CDR3 coding sequence is TGTGCCAGCAGTCCTCGGGCCTACAATGAGCAGTTCTTC.

The CDR3: CASSLDGGTGELFF. CDR3 nucleotide sequence: TGTGCCAGCAGTTTAGATGGCGGCACCGGGGAGCTGTTTTTT. V and J are TRBV28 and TRBJ2-2; D call uncertain. Trimming stripped 2 bases from V and 4 bases from J, with 8 bases between. In germline, CDR1 is MDHEN, CDR2 SYDVKM. The CDR3 has 14 residues.